Below, 15 T cell receptor beta chains from the same sample are listed, as sequenced in a study of regulatory T cells in long-lasting Graves disease. Investigators prepared the TCR beta libraries by applying iRepertoire HTBI primers and Arm-PCR of CDR3 regions. TCRdb called the multiplex PCR reads again in MiXCR, with one record for every CDR3 protein. Of almost 350,000 distinct CDR3 sequences in the sample, roughly 21% were seen once. Time point meaning: persistent/refractory GD, antithyroid drugs over 5 years with positive TRAb. The TCR library was made from RNA extracted from PBMCs. Here the sequenced sample was peripheral blood mononuclear cells (PBMCs), taken when the disease was refractory, from a patient treated with antithyroid drugs. Receptors originate from a female donor with Graves disease.

Many counts were recorded for this clonotype. This chain uses TRBV6-9 with TRBJ1-5; possibly TRBD1 for D (5 bases). V dropped 4 bases and J dropped 3 bases, with 10 bases sitting between them. The CDR3 totals 14 residues. The germline CDR1 and CDR2 sequences are MNHGY and SVAAGI. The CDR3 DNA is TGTGCCAGCAGTTTTCGACAGCACAATCAGCCCCAGCATTTT. Protein sequence: CASSFRQHNQPQHF.

This clonotype was detected only a few times. The chain has TRBV3-1 and TRBJ2-3, with 11 nucleotides matching TRBD2. The CDR3 spans 17 residues. After removal of 3 bases from V and 0 bases from J, the junction contained 5 bases not matched to a gene. The germline gives CDR1 LGHDT, CDR2 YNNKEL (reference sequence). The chain's CDR3 is CASSHSGGGPSTDTQYF. CDR3 nucleotide sequence: TGTGCCAGCAGCCATAGCGGGGGGGGACCTAGCACAGATACGCAGTATTTT.

This clonotype was detected ten times or more. The chain carries TRBV7-8 and TRBJ1-6; no clear D. The V and J ends lost 5 bases and 8 bases respectively, with 13 bases between them. The CDR3 is made up of 14 amino acids. In germline, CDR1 is SGHVS, CDR2 FQNEAQ. The CDR3 DNA reads as TGTGCCAGCAGCGGCGACCCGTTCGATTCACCCCTCCACTTT. It translates to CASSGDPFDSPLHF.

This clonotype was detected ten times or more. V is TRBV11-2 and J is TRBJ1-1; D is perhaps TRBD1 (5 bases). Germline lookup yields CDR1 SGHAT and CDR2 FQNNGV. The V and J ends lost 8 bases and 1 base respectively, with 8 bases between them. The CDR3 contains 12 residues. For the CDR3, the DNA is TGTGCCAGCGAGGGGTGGAACACTGAAGCTTTCTTT. Encoded protein: CASEGWNTEAFF.

This clonotype was seen at least ten times. The chain carries TRBV7-2 and TRBJ1-2; D uncertain. The CDR3 runs to 13 residues. Per germline, CDR1 SGHTA and CDR2 FQGNSA. V dropped 5 bases and J dropped 2 bases, with 9 bases sitting between them. CDR3 region: CASSQDKNYGYTF. The CDR3 nucleotides read TGTGCCAGCAGCCAAGACAAGAACTATGGCTACACCTTC.

The CDR3 nucleotides are TGTGCCAGCAGTCCCAAGGGACAGGGGCTGGGGGAGACCCAGTACTTC. Its translation: CASSPKGQGLGETQYF. This sequence joins TRBV6-2 or TRBV6-3 and TRBJ2-5, with TRBD1 matching over 10 bases. J was trimmed by 5 bases and V by 5 bases; bases with no gene match: 11. CDR1 is MNHEY, CDR2 SVGEGT, per germline. The CDR3 covers 16 residues.

Only a few counts were recorded for this clonotype. The chain carries TRBV5-1 and TRBJ2-7, with D uncertain. The V end was cut by 2 bases, the J end by 3 bases, with 0 bases between. Per germline, CDR1 SGHRS and CDR2 YFSETQ. The CDR3 spans 10 residues. In DNA form, the CDR3 reads TGCGCCAGCAGCTTCTACGAGCAGTACTTC. As protein: CASSFYEQYF.

Many counts were recorded for this clonotype. The gene calls are TRBV10-3 and TRBJ2-7; 13 bases are a match to TRBD2. The ends lost 7 bases at V and 6 bases at J; junction bases unmatched: 6. The CDR3 runs 14 residues. From germline, CDR1 is ENHRY and CDR2 SYGVKD. This CDR3 reads CAIKGTSGTSEQYF. The CDR3 DNA sequence: TGTGCCATCAAAGGGACTAGCGGGACCTCCGAGCAGTACTTC.

The chain employs TRBV11-2 and TRBJ1-4; maybe TRBD1 (5 bases). V gave up 5 bases and J gave up 0 bases, with 13 bases separating them. CDR1 and CDR2 (germline): SGHAT, FQNNGV. This CDR3 is built from 16 residues. CDR3 sequence reads: CASSRAQGATNEKLFF. CDR3 coding DNA: TGTGCCAGCAGCCGCGCTCAGGGAGCAACTAATGAAAAACTGTTTTTT.

This clonotype was found many times. In DNA, the CDR3 is TGTGCCAGCAGTTATGGAGGGTATCCGCCCCAGCATTTT. It yields the protein CASSYGGYPPQHF. This chain links TRBV6-2 or TRBV6-3 with TRBJ1-5, with D unclear. CDR1 is MNHEY and CDR2 is SVGEGT in the germline V gene. CDR3 length: 13 residues. V lost 3 bases, J lost 9 bases, and 12 bases lay in between.

This clonotype was seen many times. J is TRBJ2-7 and V is TRBV2; D is undetermined. The CDR3 is 14 amino acids. Germline V gene data show CDR1 as SNHLY and CDR2 as FYNNEI. Trimming pared 0 bases from V and 4 bases from J, leaving 10 bases between. CDR3 DNA sequence: TGTGCCAGCAGTGAAGCGGCCAGATTATACGAGCAGTACTTC. Amino acids: CASSEAARLYEQYF.

This rearrangement joins TRBV7-2 to TRBJ2-3, with TRBD2 matching over 9 bases. This CDR3 contains 18 residues. CDR1 and CDR2 (germline): SGHTA, FQGNSA. With V trimmed by 0 bases and J by 2 bases, 9 bases remained unmatched. The CDR3 coding sequence is TGTGCCAGCAGCTTAGCGCGGGGGGGGGCCCGCCCCACAGATACGCAGTATTTT. Its protein is CASSLARGGARPTDTQYF.

A few counts support this clonotype. It may be a read error: a sequence one base away is much more abundant. The chain couples TRBV11-2 to TRBJ1-1; TRBD1 matches at 8 bases. This CDR3 region has 16 residues. V shed 5 bases and J 2 bases; nucleotides not matched to a gene: 10. Germline V gene sequence: CDR1 SGHAT, CDR2 FQNNGV. In DNA, the CDR3 is TGTGCCAGCAGCCGGGGACAGGTTAGCCCAAACACTGAAGCTTTCTTT. It yields the protein CASSRGQVSPNTEAFF.

This clonotype was seen ten or more times. The chain uses TRBV5-1 and TRBJ2-2, with D uncertain. The V end lost 0 bases, the J end lost 4 bases, and 10 bases lay between the germline ends. Germline values: CDR1 SGHRS, CDR2 YFSETQ. This CDR3 is built from 15 residues. The CDR3 bases are TGCGCCAGCAGCTTGGGCCTCGAAGGCACCGGGGAGCTGTTTTTT. Protein: CASSLGLEGTGELFF. Using reference TRBV5-1 and TRBJ2-2 for the parts outside the CDR3, the full variable domain is KAGVTQTPRYLIKTRGQQVTLSCSPISGHRSVSWYQQTPGQGLQFLFEYFSETQRNKGNFPGRFSGRQFSNSRSEMNVSTLELGDSALYLCASSLGLEGTGELFFGEGSRLTVL.

The J gene is TRBJ1-3, the V gene TRBV6-5; 10 bases map to TRBD1. Germline assignment: CDR1 MNHEY and CDR2 SVGAGI. With 4 bases clipped from V and 0 bases from J, the junction kept 6 bases outside the gene matches. The CDR3 length is 17 residues. The chain's CDR3 is CASSSGTGVSSGNTIYF. The CDR3 DNA sequence: TGTGCCAGCAGTTCAGGGACAGGGGTCAGCTCTGGAAACACCATATATTTT.